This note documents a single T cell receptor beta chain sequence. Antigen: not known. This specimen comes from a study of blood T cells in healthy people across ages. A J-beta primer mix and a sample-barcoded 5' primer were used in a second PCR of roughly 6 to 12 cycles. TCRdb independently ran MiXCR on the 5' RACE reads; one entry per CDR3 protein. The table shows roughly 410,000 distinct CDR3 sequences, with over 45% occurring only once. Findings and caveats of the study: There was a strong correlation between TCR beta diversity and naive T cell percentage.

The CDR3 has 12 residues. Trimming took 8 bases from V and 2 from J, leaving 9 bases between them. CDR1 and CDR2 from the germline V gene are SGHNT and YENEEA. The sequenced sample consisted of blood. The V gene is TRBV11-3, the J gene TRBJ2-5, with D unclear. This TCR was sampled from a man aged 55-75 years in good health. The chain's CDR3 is CASLGPQETQYF. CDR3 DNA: TGTGCCAGCTTAGGGCCACAAGAGACCCAGTACTTC.